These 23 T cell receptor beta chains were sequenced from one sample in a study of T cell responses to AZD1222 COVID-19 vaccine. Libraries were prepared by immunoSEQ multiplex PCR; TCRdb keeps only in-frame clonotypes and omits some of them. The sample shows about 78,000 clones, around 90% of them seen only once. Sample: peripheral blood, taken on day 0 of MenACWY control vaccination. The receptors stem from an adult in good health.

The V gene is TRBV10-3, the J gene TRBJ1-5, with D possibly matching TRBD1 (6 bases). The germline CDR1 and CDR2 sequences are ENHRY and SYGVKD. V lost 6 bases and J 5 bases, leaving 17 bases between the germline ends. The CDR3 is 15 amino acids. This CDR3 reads CAISRGGQGDQPQHF. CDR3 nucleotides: TGTGCCATCAGCCGGGGGGGGCAGGGAGATCAGCCCCAGCATTTT.

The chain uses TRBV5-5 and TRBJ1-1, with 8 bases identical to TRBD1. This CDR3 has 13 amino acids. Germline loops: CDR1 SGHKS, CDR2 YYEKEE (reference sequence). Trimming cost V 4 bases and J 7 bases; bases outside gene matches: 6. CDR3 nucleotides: TGTGCCAGCAGCCTACAGGGGGGAAATGAAGCTTTCTTT. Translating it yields CASSLQGGNEAFF.

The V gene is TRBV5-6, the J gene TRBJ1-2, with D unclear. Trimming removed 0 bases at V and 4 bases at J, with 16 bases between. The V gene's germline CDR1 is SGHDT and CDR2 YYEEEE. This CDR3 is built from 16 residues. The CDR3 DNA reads TGTGCCAGCAGCTTGGGCTCCCGGACTCCGCTCTATGGCTACACCTTC. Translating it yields CASSLGSRTPLYGYTF.

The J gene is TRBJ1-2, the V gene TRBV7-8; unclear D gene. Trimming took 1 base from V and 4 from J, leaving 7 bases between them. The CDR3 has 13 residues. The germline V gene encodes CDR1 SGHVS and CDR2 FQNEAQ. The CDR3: CASSLDPFYGYTF. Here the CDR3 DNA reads TGTGCCAGCAGCTTAGATCCCTTCTATGGCTACACCTTC.

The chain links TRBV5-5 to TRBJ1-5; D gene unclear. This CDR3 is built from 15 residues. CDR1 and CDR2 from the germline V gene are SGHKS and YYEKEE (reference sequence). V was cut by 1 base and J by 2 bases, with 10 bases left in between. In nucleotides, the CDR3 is TGTGCCAGCAGCTTGCGCGATGGAGGCAATCAGCCCCAGCATTTT. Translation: CASSLRDGGNQPQHF.

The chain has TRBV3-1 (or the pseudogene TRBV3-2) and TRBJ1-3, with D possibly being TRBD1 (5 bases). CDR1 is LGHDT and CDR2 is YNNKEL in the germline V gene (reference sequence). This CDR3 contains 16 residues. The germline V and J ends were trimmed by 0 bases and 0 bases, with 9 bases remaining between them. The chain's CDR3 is CASSQEGGASGNTIYF. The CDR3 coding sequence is TGTGCCAGCAGCCAAGAGGGCGGGGCCTCTGGAAACACCATATATTTT.

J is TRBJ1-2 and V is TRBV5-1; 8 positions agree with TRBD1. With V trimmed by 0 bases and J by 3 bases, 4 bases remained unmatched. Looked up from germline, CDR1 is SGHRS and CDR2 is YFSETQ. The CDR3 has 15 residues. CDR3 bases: TGCGCCAGCAGCTTGGAGGCAGGGGGCGACTATGGCTACACCTTC. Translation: CASSLEAGGDYGYTF.

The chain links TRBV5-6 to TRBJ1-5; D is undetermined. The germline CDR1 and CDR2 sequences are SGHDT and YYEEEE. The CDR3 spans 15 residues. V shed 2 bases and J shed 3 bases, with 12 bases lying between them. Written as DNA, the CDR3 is TGTGCCAGCAGCTTTTATTTCAGTGACAATCAGCCCCAGCATTTT. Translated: CASSFYFSDNQPQHF.

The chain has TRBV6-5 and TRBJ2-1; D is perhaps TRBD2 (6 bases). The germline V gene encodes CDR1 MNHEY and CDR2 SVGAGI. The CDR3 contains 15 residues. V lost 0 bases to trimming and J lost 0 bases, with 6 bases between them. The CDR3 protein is CASSYSGSSYNEQFF. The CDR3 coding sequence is TGTGCCAGCAGTTACTCCGGGAGCTCCTACAATGAGCAGTTCTTC.

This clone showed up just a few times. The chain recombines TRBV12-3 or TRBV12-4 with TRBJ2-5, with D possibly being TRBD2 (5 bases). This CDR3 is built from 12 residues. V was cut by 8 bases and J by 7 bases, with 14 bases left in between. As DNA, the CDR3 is TGTGCCAGCGCTCCGAGCGGATCGACCCAGTACTTC. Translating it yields CASAPSGSTQYF.

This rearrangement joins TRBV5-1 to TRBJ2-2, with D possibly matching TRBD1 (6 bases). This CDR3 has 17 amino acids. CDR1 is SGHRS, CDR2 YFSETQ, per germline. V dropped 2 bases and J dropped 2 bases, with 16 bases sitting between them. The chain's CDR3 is CASSFQGPYFNTGELFF. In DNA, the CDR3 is TGCGCCAGCAGCTTTCAGGGGCCGTATTTCAACACCGGGGAGCTGTTTTTT.

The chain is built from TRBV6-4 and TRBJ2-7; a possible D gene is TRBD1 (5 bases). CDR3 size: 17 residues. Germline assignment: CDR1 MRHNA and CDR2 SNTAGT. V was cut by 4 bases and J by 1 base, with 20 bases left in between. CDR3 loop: CASSGPPPGSYSYEQYF. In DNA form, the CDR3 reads TGTGCCAGCAGTGGTCCCCCCCCAGGGTCCTATTCCTACGAGCAGTACTTC.

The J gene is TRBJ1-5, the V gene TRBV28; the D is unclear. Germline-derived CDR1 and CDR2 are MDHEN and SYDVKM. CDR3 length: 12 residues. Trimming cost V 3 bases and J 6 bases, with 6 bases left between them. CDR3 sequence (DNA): TGTGCCAGCAGTTTGTCGTCTCAGCCCCAGCATTTT. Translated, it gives CASSLSSQPQHF.

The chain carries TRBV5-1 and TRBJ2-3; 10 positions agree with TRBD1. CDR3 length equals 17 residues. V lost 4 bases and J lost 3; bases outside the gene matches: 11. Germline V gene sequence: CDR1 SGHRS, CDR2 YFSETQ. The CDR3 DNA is TGCGCCAGCAGCATAGGACAGGGGGGACGGGGGACAGATACGCAGTATTTT. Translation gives CASSIGQGGRGTDTQYF.

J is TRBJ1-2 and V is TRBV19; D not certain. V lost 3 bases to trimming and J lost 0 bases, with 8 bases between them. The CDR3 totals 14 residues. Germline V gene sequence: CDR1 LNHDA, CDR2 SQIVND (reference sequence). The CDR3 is CASSISPANYGYTF. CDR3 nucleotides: TGTGCCAGTAGTATTAGTCCCGCTAACTATGGCTACACCTTC.

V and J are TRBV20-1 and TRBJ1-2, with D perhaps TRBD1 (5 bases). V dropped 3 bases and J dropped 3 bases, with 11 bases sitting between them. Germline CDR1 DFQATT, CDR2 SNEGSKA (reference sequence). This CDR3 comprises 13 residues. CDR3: CSASPGIDYGYTF. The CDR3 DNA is TGCAGTGCTAGTCCAGGGATTGACTATGGCTACACCTTC.

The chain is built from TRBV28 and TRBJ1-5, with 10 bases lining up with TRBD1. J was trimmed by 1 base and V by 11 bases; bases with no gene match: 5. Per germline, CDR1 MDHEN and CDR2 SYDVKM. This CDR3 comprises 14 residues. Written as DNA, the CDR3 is TGTGCCGGACAGGGGGAGAAGAGCAATCAGCCCCAGCATTTT. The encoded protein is CAGQGEKSNQPQHF.

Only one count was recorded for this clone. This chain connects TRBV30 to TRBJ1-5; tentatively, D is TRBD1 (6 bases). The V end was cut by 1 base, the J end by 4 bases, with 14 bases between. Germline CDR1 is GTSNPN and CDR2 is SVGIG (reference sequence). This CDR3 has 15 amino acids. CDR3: CAWSEYRVRNQPQHF. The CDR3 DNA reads TGTGCCTGGAGTGAATACAGGGTGCGGAATCAGCCCCAGCATTTT.

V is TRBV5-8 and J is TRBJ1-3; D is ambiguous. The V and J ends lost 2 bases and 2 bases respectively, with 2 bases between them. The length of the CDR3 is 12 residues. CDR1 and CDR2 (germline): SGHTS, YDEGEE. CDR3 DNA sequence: TGTGCCAGCAGCTTTCCTGGAAACACCATATATTTT. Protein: CASSFPGNTIYF.

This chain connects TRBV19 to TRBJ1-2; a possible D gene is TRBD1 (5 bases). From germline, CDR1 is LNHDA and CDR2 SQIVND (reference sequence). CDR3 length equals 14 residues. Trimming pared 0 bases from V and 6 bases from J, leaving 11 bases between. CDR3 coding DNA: TGTGCCAGTAGTATAGATCCGCAACAGGATGGCTACACCTTC. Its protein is CASSIDPQQDGYTF.

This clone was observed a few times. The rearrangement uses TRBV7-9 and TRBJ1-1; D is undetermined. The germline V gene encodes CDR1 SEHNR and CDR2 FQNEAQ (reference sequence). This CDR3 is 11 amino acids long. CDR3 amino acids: CPQAGNTEAFF. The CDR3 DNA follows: TGTCCGCAGGCCGGGAACACTGAAGCTTTCTTT.

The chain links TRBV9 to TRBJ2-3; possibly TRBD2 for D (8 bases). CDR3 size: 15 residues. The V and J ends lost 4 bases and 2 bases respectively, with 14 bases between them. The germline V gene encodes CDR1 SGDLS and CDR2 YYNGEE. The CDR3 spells CASSPGGGLTDTQYF. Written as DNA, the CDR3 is TGTGCCAGCAGCCCGGGAGGGGGCCTCACAGATACGCAGTATTTT.

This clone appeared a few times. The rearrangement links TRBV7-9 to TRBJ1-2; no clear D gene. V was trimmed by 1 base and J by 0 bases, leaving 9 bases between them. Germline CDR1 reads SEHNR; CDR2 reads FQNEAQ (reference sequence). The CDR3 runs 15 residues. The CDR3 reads CASSLGLTANYGYTF. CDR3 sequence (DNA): TGTGCCAGCAGCTTAGGGCTTACCGCTAACTATGGCTACACCTTC.